Following are 25 T cell receptor beta chains from one sample sequenced in a study of shared clonotypes between healthy human individuals. Produced via immunoSEQ multiplex PCR; TCRdb's table is partial and in-frame only. The sample records hundreds of thousands of clones, approximately 96% being singletons. In the naive CD8 group, cells lacked CD45RO and were positively selected for CCR7, so terminally differentiated effector memory CD45RA+ cells were left out. Sequenced sample: naive CD8+ T cells sorted from blood. The receptors originated from a man aged 25-45 years in good health.

Only one count was recorded for this clone. CDR3 in amino acids: CASSFQGPDNEQYF. CDR3 nucleotide sequence: TGTGCCAGCAGCTTCCAGGGTCCGGATAACGAGCAGTACTTC. The genes are TRBV7-2 and TRBJ2-7, with TRBD1 as a possible D gene (5 bases). The V and J ends lost 3 bases and 5 bases respectively, with 14 bases between them. Germline-derived CDR1 and CDR2 are SGHTA and FQGNSA. This CDR3 is built from 14 residues. Complete variable domain (other parts from reference TRBV7-2 and TRBJ2-7): GAGVSQSPSNKVTEKGKDVELRCDPISGHTALYWYRQSLGQGLEFLIYFQGNSAPDKSGLPSDRFSAERTGGSVSTLTIQRTQQEDSAVYLCASSFQGPDNEQYFGPGTRLTVT.

This chain uses TRBV7-9 with TRBJ2-3, with a tentative D call TRBD1 (6 bases). This CDR3 region has 16 residues. V gave up 4 bases and J gave up 3 bases, with 17 bases separating them. The germline V gene has CDR1 SEHNR and CDR2 FQNEAQ (reference sequence). CDR3: CASSSFRGRRTDTQYF. For the CDR3, the DNA is TGTGCCAGCAGCTCCTTCAGGGGACGGCGGACAGATACGCAGTATTTT.

The chain is built from TRBV7-9 and TRBJ2-3, with D tentatively TRBD1 (5 bases). The germline gives CDR1 SEHNR, CDR2 FQNEAQ (reference sequence). Trimming took 7 bases from V and 4 from J, leaving 15 bases between them. The length of the CDR3 is 14 residues. CDR3 amino acids: CASTSTKGPDTQYF. In DNA form, the CDR3 reads TGTGCCAGCACATCGACGAAGGGGCCAGATACGCAGTATTTT.

The V gene is TRBV7-8, the J gene TRBJ2-7; TRBD2 agrees at 11 bases. CDR1 is SGHVS and CDR2 is FQNEAQ in the germline V gene. The CDR3 has 16 residues. Trimming removed 2 bases from V and 1 base from J; junction bases left unmatched: 4. DNA for the CDR3: TGTGCCAGCAGCTTACGACTAGCGGGAATTTCCTACGAGCAGTACTTC. Its translation is CASSLRLAGISYEQYF.

The chain joins TRBV10-2 to TRBJ1-1, with D hard to call. V was clipped by 6 bases and J by 4 bases, with 9 bases between them. The V gene's germline CDR1 is WSHSY and CDR2 SAAADI. The CDR3 consists of 12 residues. In DNA, the CDR3 is TGCGCCAGCAGGCCAGGACCCACTGAAGCTTTCTTT. It codes for CASRPGPTEAFF.

The chain carries TRBV4-1 and TRBJ2-7; 10 positions agree with TRBD2. Germline V gives CDR1 MGHRA, CDR2 YSYEKL. This CDR3 has 17 amino acids. V shed 1 base and J 2 bases; nucleotides not matched to a gene: 8. The CDR3 spells CASSQGLAGQGAYEQYF. The CDR3 nucleotides are TGCGCCAGCAGCCAAGGACTAGCGGGCCAGGGGGCCTACGAGCAGTACTTC.

This clone occurred once. The J gene is TRBJ2-7, the V gene TRBV2; the D gene is possibly TRBD1 (6 bases). V lost 8 bases and J lost 2, with 10 bases in between. Germline V gene sequence: CDR1 SNHLY, CDR2 FYNNEI. The length of the CDR3 is 12 residues. DNA of the CDR3: TGTGCCAGCCAGGCAGGGGCCTACGAGCAGTACTTC. Encoded protein: CASQAGAYEQYF.

The chain joins TRBV2 to TRBJ2-7; D is perhaps TRBD2 (6 bases). The CDR3 totals 17 residues. In germline, CDR1 is SNHLY, CDR2 FYNNEI. The V end lost 3 bases, the J end lost 5 bases, and 23 bases lay between the germline ends. DNA for the CDR3: TGTGCCAGCAGTGATAGCGGAACCTCTTGGGACGGGGACGAGCAGTACTTC. Translating it yields CASSDSGTSWDGDEQYF.

This sequence joins TRBV11-2 and TRBJ2-3, with TRBD2 matching 12 bases. With V trimmed by 6 bases and J by 0 bases, 1 base remained unmatched. Germline values: CDR1 SGHAT, CDR2 FQNNGV. The CDR3 has 15 amino acids. CDR3 DNA sequence: TGTGCCAGCAGTCTAGCGGGAGGGAGCACAGATACGCAGTATTTT. Its protein is CASSLAGGSTDTQYF.

The chain carries TRBV10-1 and TRBJ2-4; 15 bases are shared with TRBD2. The V and J ends lost 0 bases and 3 bases, in that order; junction bases with no gene match: 0. The CDR3 is 17 residues long. CDR1 WNHNN and CDR2 SYGVQD come from the germline V gene (reference sequence). In nucleotides, the CDR3 is TGCGCCAGCAGTGAGTCGGGACTAGCGGGAGGCAAAAACATTCAGTACTTC. Its protein product is CASSESGLAGGKNIQYF.

On this clone itself: The sample carries other DNA sequences with the same CDR3. The chain has TRBV6-5 and TRBJ2-2; D remains ambiguous. Germline V gene lookup returns CDR1 MNHEY and CDR2 SVGAGI. Trimming left V 2 bases short and J 4 bases short, with 5 bases between. This CDR3 is 13 amino acids long. The CDR3 spells CASSYGPTGELFF. The CDR3 DNA sequence: TGTGCCAGCAGTTACGGACCCACCGGGGAGCTGTTTTTT.

This sequence joins TRBV10-3 and TRBJ1-2, with unresolved D. Germline-derived CDR1 and CDR2 are ENHRY and SYGVKD. The CDR3 length is 15 residues. V was clipped by 0 bases and J by 10 bases, with 18 bases between them. The CDR3 loop is CAISESGSPRISYTF. The CDR3 DNA sequence: TGTGCCATCAGTGAGTCTGGCAGCCCCCGAATATCCTACACCTTC.

The chain employs TRBV7-9 and TRBJ2-3; weak D call: TRBD2 (5 bases). The CDR3 runs 14 residues. V was shortened by 5 bases and J by 2 bases, with 11 bases between the two germline ends. Germline-derived CDR1 and CDR2 are SEHNR and FQNEAQ (reference sequence). The CDR3 loop reads CASSREAPTDTQYF. The CDR3 bases are TGTGCCAGCAGCCGGGAAGCCCCCACAGATACGCAGTATTTT.

In this sample, this clone turned up once. The chain employs TRBV28 and TRBJ1-2; TRBD1 might be the D (6 bases). In germline, CDR1 is MDHEN, CDR2 SYDVKM. CDR3 size: 14 residues. V was shortened by 4 bases and J by 7 bases, with 16 bases between the two germline ends. The CDR3 sequence is CASSSLTGGAGYTF. In nucleotides, the CDR3 is TGTGCCAGCAGTTCCCTGACGGGGGGCGCTGGCTACACCTTC.

This clone was found once. This rearrangement joins TRBV28 to TRBJ1-2; tentatively, D is TRBD1 (5 bases). Trimming removed 3 bases from V and 2 bases from J, with 19 bases in between. The CDR3 sequence is 17 residues long. The germline V gene encodes CDR1 MDHEN and CDR2 SYDVKM. The chain's CDR3 is CASSFRIREGGNYGYTF. CDR3 sequence (DNA): TGTGCCAGCAGTTTTCGGATCAGGGAAGGCGGAAACTATGGCTACACCTTC.

This sequence joins TRBV7-9 and TRBJ2-6; TRBD1 is a possible D gene (5 bases). V lost 3 bases and J lost 0, with 9 bases in between. The CDR3 covers 16 residues. Germline CDR1 SEHNR, CDR2 FQNEAQ (reference sequence). The CDR3 sequence: CASSLGPLSGANVLTF. Here the CDR3 DNA reads TGTGCCAGCAGCTTGGGGCCTCTCTCTGGGGCCAACGTCCTGACTTTC. Using reference TRBV7-9 and TRBJ2-6 for the parts outside the CDR3, the full variable domain is DTGVSQNPRHKITKRGQNVTFRCDPISEHNRLYWYRQTLGQGPEFLTYFQNEAQLEKSRLLSDRFSAERPKGSFSTLEIQRTEQGDSAMYLCASSLGPLSGANVLTFGAGSRLTVL.

The CDR3 DNA reads TGTGCCAGCAGTTTATCATCAGGGCTCGAGCCGGCTTTCTTT. Its translation is CASSLSSGLEPAFF. This chain links TRBV27 with TRBJ1-1; a possible D gene is TRBD1 (5 bases). The V end was cut by 0 bases, the J end by 11 bases, with 16 bases between. CDR1 MNHEY and CDR2 SMNVEV come from the germline V gene (reference sequence). The CDR3 extends over 14 amino acids.

The V and J genes are TRBV7-9 and TRBJ1-2; no clear D gene. The CDR3 length is 16 residues. Between the trimmed V and J ends, which lost 1 base and 5 bases, there was a span of 17 bases. Germline CDR1 SEHNR, CDR2 FQNEAQ (reference sequence). This chain's CDR3 is CASSLGYPEPKYGYTF. CDR3 nucleotides: TGTGCCAGCAGCTTAGGATATCCCGAGCCAAAATATGGCTACACCTTC. Looking up the rest from reference TRBV7-9 and TRBJ1-2 gives the full variable domain: DTGVSQNPRHKITKRGQNVTFRCDPISEHNRLYWYRQTLGQGPEFLTYFQNEAQLEKSRLLSDRFSAERPKGSFSTLEIQRTEQGDSAMYLCASSLGYPEPKYGYTFGSGTRLTVV.

The rearrangement links TRBV13 to TRBJ2-1; TRBD1 is a possible D gene (5 bases). The CDR3 sequence is 14 residues long. Germline assignment: CDR1 PRHDT and CDR2 FYEKMQ (reference sequence). The germline V and J ends were trimmed by 5 bases and 4 bases, with 12 bases remaining between them. The DNA for the CDR3 is TGTGCCAGCAGCAATGGGGCGGAATACAATGAGCAGTTCTTC. Translated, it gives CASSNGAEYNEQFF.

Remarks on this clone: The same CDR3 can be traced to other DNA sequences in this sample. The chain links TRBV5-5 to TRBJ2-7, with D perhaps TRBD2 (6 bases). This CDR3 has 12 amino acids. In germline, CDR1 is SGHKS, CDR2 YYEKEE (reference sequence). V gave up 4 bases and J gave up 4 bases, with 9 bases separating them. CDR3 sequence: CASSPGTYEQYF. CDR3 in DNA: TGTGCCAGCAGCCCTGGGACTTACGAGCAGTACTTC.

The chain joins TRBV4-1 to TRBJ2-7, with D possibly being TRBD2 (6 bases). From germline, CDR1 is MGHRA and CDR2 YSYEKL. V shed 0 bases and J shed 2 bases, with 11 bases lying between them. The CDR3 has 15 amino acids. Here the CDR3 DNA reads TGCGCCAGCAGCCAAGAGGACTACTCGACCTACGAGCAGTACTTC. Its protein is CASSQEDYSTYEQYF.

The chain recombines TRBV6-1 with TRBJ1-5; D call uncertain. V lost 5 bases, J lost 2 bases, and 10 bases lay in between. This CDR3 is 14 amino acids long. Germline V gene data show CDR1 as MNHNS and CDR2 as SASEGT. The CDR3 here is CASSKGGGNQPQHF. The DNA of the CDR3 is TGTGCCAGCAGTAAAGGTGGGGGCAATCAGCCCCAGCATTTT.

In nucleotides, the CDR3 is TGTGCCAGCAGCTTCTCGGGAAACATTCAGTACTTC. Its translation: CASSFSGNIQYF. V gene TRBV7-9 combines with J gene TRBJ2-4; D is unresolved. CDR3 length equals 12 residues. Trimming removed 3 bases from V and 6 bases from J, with 6 bases in between. CDR1 is SEHNR, CDR2 FQNEAQ, per germline (reference sequence).

The CDR3 region has the DNA TGTGCCACCAGCAGAGATGGCCTCTCCTATGAGCAGTTCTTC. Translation gives CATSRDGLSYEQFF. The chain carries TRBV15 and TRBJ2-1; D gene ambiguous. There are 14 residues in the CDR3. Germline V gene sequence: CDR1 LNHNV, CDR2 YYDKDF (reference sequence). V lost 0 bases to trimming and J lost 8 bases, with 11 bases between them.

V is TRBV9 and J is TRBJ2-2; tentative D call: TRBD2 (6 bases). V shed 3 bases and J shed 4 bases, with 13 bases lying between them. The CDR3 extends over 15 amino acids. The germline CDR1 and CDR2 sequences are SGDLS and YYNGEE. This CDR3 is CASSAWDFSTGELFF. The CDR3 DNA sequence: TGTGCCAGCAGCGCTTGGGACTTTTCCACCGGGGAGCTGTTTTTT. The entire variable domain, with the rest obtained from reference TRBV9 and TRBJ2-2, is as follows: DSGVTQTPKHLITATGQRVTLRCSPRSGDLSVYWYQQSLDQGLQFLIQYYNGEERAKGNILERFSAQQFPDLHSELNLSSLELGDSALYFCASSAWDFSTGELFFGEGSRLTVL.